This T cell receptor (beta chain) was sequenced in a study of long-term antiretroviral therapy in people with HIV. Deletions cut 2 bases from V and 1 base from J, with 17 bases between. Germline V lookup: CDR1 SEHNR, CDR2 FQNEAQ (reference sequence). The CDR3 loop spans 17 amino acids. General study findings and limits: Blood specimens, gathered between about 2004 and 2017, were possibly obtained under older ART regimens.

Researchers report immunoSEQ v3.0 was run at survey level. Sequencing efforts were directed toward about 40,000-55,000 T-cell genomes per sample. Sequencing used immunoSEQ multiplex PCR; TCRdb keeps in-frame clones, though not all of them. This table holds 31,000 or so clones, 95% to 96% found once. Turning to this clone: Its matching antigen is unknown.

Every donor contributed at least one pre-ART and at least two post-ART PBMC samples. Specimens carried 1-10 million cryopreserved PBMC before DNA extraction. The gene calls are TRBV7-9 and TRBJ1-1; D not certain. The sequences come from unsorted PBMCs, collected 6.6 years after starting antiretroviral therapy. The receptor comes from a man younger than 45 with HIV. The CDR3 loop reads CASSLFRIGQTNTEAFF. CDR3 nucleotides: TGTGCCAGCAGCTTATTTAGAATAGGTCAGACGAACACTGAAGCTTTCTTT.